Detailed here is one TCR beta chain. The data were obtained in a study of blood T cell repertoires in COVID-19. Study background: Material from acute and convalescent COVID-19 was sourced from the United States, Italy and Spain. PBMCs, B-cell-depleted T cells, or T cells were the source of the cDNA or gDNA that made up the material.

Original handling: Using reference gene primer amplification, nucleated cell counts were estimated. Here immunoSEQ multiplex PCR was the method, and the copy in TCRdb shows in-frame clones only, minus some. V and J calls and clone size come straight from that table; D and trimming were deduced from the DNA. The sample contains 97,000 or so clones, approximately 90% of which appear only once. This CDR3 comprises 15 residues. Germline-derived CDR1 and CDR2 are SNHLY and FYNNEI. V gave up 3 bases and J gave up 0 bases, with 9 bases separating them. The clonotype originates from a man in his forties or fifties with acute or convalescent COVID-19. The J gene is TRBJ2-1, the V gene TRBV2, with D possibly matching TRBD2 (6 bases). The specimen was peripheral blood. The CDR3: CASSDFSGSYNEQFF. CDR3 bases: TGTGCCAGCAGTGACTTTAGCGGCTCCTACAATGAGCAGTTCTTC. The whole variable domain, remainder taken from reference TRBV2 and TRBJ2-1, is EPEVTQTPSHQVTQMGQEVILRCVPISNHLYFYWYRQILGQKVEFLVSFYNNEISEKSEIFDDQFSVERPDGSNFTLKIRSTKLEDSAMYFCASSDFSGSYNEQFFGPGTRLTVL.